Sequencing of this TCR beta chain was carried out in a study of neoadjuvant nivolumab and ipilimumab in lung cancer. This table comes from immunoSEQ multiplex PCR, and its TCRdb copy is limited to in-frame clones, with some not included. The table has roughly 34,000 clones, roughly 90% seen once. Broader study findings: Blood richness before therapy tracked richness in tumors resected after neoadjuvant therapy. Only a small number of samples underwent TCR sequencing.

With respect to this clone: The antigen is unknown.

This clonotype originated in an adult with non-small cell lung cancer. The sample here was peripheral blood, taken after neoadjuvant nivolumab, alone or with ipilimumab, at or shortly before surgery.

The DNA of the CDR3 is TGTGCCATCAGTGAGGTCCTAGCGGGGACCTACGAGCAGTACTTC. Translated: CAISEVLAGTYEQYF. The chain carries TRBV10-3 and TRBJ2-7, with 9 bases identical to TRBD2. CDR1 is ENHRY, CDR2 SYGVKD, per germline. The length of the CDR3 is 15 residues. Trimming removed 2 bases from V and 2 bases from J; junction bases left unmatched: 4.